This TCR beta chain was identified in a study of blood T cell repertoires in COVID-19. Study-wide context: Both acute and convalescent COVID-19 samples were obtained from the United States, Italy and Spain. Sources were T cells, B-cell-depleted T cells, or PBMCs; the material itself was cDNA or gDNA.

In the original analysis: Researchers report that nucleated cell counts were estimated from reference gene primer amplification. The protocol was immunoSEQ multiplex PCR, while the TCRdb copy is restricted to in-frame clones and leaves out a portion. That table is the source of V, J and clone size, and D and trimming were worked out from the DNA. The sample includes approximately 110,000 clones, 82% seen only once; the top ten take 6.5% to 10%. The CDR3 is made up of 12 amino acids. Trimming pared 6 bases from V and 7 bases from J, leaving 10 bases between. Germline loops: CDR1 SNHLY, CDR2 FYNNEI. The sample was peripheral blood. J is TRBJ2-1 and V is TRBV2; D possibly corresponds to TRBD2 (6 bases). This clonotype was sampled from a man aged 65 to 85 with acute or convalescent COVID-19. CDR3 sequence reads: CASRWTINEQFF. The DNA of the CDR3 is TGTGCCAGCAGATGGACTATTAATGAGCAGTTCTTC.